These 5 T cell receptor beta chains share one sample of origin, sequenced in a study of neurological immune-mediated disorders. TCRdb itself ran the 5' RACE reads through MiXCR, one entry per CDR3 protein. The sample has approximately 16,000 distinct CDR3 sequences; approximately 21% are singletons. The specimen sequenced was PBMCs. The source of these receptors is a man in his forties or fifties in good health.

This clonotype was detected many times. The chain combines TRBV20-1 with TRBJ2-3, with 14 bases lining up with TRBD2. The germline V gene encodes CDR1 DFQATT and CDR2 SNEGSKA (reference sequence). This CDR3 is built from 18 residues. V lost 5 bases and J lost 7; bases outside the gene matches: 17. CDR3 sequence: CSAQRGIGGLAGENTQYF. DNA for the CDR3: TGCAGTGCTCAGAGGGGTATAGGGGGACTAGCGGGAGAGAATACGCAGTATTTT.

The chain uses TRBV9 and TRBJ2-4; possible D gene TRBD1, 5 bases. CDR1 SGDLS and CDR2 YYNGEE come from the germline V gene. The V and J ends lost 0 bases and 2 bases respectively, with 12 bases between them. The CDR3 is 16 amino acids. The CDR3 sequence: CASSVGQGRTKNIQYF. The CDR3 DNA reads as TGTGCCAGCAGCGTAGGGCAGGGTAGGACCAAAAACATTCAGTACTTC.

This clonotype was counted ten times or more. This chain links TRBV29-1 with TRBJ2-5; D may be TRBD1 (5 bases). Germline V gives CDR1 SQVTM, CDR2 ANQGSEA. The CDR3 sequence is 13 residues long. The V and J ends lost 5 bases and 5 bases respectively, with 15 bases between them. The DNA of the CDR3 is TGCAGCGTTCTGGGGCACGTCGGGGAGACCCAGTACTTC. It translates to CSVLGHVGETQYF.

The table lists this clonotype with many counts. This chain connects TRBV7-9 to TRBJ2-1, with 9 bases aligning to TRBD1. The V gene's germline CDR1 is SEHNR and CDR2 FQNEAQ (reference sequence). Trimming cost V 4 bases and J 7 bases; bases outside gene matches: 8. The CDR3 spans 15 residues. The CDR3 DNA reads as TGTGCCAGCAGCTCTCCCGGGACAGGGCGGAATGAGCAGTTCTTC. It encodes CASSSPGTGRNEQFF.

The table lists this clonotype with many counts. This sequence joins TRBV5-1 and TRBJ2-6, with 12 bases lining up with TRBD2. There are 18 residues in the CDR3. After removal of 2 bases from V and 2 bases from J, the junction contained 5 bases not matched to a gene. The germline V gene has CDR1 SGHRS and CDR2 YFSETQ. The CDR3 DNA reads TGCGCCAGCAGCTTTGTGACTAGCGGGAGAGCTGGGGCCAACGTCCTGACTTTC. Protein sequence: CASSFVTSGRAGANVLTF.